This T cell receptor beta chain is from a study of shared clonotypes between healthy human individuals. Assay execution proceeded at the deep level. Original handling: Owing to the provision of junction-only sequences devoid of quality scores by immunoSEQ, filtering differed. TCRdb's table, derived via immunoSEQ multiplex PCR, lists solely in-frame clones and lacks some. The V and J calls and clone size are taken from that table; D and trimming were inferred from the DNA. The table lists about 120,000 clones, about 71% of them singletons, with about 23% in the top ten. This CDR3 has 18 residues. The germline gives CDR1 MGHDK, CDR2 SYGVNS. V was trimmed by 2 bases and J by 0 bases, leaving 16 bases between them. The sample holds many counts of this clone. This same CDR3 is encoded by further DNA sequences in the sample.

The receptor was isolated from a young woman in good health. V is TRBV25-1 and J is TRBJ1-4; maybe TRBD1 (6 bases). The source material was memory CD8+ T cells sorted from blood. Subset: CD45RO+ cells pooled with CCR7-negative TemRA cells. The CDR3 reads CASSEALSRTATNEKLFF. CDR3 nucleotides: TGTGCCAGCAGTGAAGCTCTCTCCCGGACAGCAACTAATGAAAAACTGTTTTTT.